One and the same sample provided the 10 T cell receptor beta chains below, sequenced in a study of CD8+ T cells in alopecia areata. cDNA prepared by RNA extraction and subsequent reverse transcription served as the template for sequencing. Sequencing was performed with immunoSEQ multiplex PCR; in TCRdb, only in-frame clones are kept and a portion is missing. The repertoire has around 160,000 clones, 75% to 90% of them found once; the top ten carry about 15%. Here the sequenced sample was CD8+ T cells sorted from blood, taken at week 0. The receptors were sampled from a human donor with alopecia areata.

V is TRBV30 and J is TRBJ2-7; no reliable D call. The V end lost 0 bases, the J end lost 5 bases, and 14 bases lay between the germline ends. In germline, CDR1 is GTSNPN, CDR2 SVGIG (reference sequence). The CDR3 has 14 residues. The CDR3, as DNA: TGTGCCTGGAGTGTACAAGATCTACGGGACGAGCAGTACTTC. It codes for CAWSVQDLRDEQYF. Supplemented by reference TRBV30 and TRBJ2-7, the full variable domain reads SQTIHQWPATLVQPVGSPLSLECTVEGTSNPNLYWYRQAAGRGLQLLFYSVGIGQISSEVPQNLSASRPQDRQFILSSKKLLLSDSGFYLCAWSVQDLRDEQYFGPGTRLTVT.

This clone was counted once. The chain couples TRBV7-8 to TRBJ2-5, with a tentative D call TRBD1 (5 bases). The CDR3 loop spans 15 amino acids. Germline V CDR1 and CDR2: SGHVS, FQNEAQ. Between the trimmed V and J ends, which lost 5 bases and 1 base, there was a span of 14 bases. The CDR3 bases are TGTGCCAGCAGCAACAGACAGAGCTCCCAAGAGACCCAGTACTTC. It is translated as CASSNRQSSQETQYF. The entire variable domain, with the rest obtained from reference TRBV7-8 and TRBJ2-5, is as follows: GAGVSQSPRYKVAKRGQDVALRCDPISGHVSLFWYQQALGQGPEFLTYFQNEAQLDKSGLPSDRFFAERPEGSVSTLKIQRTQQEDSAVYLCASSNRQSSQETQYFGPGTRLLVL.

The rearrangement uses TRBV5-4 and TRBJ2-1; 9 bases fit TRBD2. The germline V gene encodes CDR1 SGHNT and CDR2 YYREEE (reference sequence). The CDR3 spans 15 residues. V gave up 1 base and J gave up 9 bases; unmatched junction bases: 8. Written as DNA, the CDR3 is TGTGCCAGCAGCTTGTTGGCTAGCGGGAAAGGTGAGCAGTTCTTC. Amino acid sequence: CASSLLASGKGEQFF.

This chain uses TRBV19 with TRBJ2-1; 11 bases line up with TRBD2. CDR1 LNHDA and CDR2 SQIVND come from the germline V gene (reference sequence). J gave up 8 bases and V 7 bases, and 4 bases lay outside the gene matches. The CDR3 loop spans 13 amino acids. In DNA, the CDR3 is TGTGCCAGTATGGGACTAGCGGTCGATGAGCAGTTCTTC. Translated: CASMGLAVDEQFF.

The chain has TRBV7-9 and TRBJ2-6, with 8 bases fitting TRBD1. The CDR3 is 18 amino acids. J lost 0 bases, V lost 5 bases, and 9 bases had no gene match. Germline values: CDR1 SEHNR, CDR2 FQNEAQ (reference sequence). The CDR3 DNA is TGTGCCAGCAGCCCAGGACAGGGTTCCCTCTCTGGGGCCAACGTCCTGACTTTC. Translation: CASSPGQGSLSGANVLTF.

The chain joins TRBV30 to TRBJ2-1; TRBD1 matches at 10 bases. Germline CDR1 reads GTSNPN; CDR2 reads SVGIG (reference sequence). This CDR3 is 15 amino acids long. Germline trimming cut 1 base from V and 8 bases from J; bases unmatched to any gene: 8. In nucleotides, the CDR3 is TGTGCCTGGAGTGGGGGGACAGGGGTTTTAGATGAGCAGTTCTTC. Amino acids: CAWSGGTGVLDEQFF.

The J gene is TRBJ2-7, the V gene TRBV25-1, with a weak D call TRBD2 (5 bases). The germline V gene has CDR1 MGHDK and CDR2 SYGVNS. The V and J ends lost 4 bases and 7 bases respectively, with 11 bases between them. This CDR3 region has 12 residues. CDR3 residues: CASSGGISEQYF. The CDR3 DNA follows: TGTGCCAGCAGTGGAGGGATTTCGGAGCAGTACTTC.

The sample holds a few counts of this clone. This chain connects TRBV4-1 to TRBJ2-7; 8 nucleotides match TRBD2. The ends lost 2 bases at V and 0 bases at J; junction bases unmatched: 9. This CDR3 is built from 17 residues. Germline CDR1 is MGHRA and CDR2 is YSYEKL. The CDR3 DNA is TGCGCCAGCAGCCAACACTACGGCGGGAGGAGCTCCTACGAGCAGTACTTC. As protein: CASSQHYGGRSSYEQYF.

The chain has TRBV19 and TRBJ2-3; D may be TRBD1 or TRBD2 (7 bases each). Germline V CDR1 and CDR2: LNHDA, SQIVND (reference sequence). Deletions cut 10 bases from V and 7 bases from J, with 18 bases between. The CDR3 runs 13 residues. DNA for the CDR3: TGTGCCACCTCAGGGGGGGGGCCTCATACGCAGTATTTT. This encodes CATSGGGPHTQYF.

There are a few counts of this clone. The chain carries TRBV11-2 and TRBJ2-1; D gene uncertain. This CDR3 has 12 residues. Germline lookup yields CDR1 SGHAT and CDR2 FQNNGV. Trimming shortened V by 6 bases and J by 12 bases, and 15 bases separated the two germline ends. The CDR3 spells CASSPTDSRQFF. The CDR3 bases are TGTGCCAGCAGTCCGACCGATTCTCGGCAGTTCTTC.